The 17 T cell receptor beta chains below come from one sample, sequenced in a study of tumor and adjacent non-tumor tissue in lung cancer. RNA was extracted from bulk tissue without any cell sorting. TCRbeta libraries were built with three rounds of nested PCR, modified from ARM-PCR. TCRdb used MiXCR to reprocess the multiplex PCR reads, holding one entry per CDR3 protein. The sample yields 200,000 to 250,000 distinct CDR3 sequences, around 70% seen once. The sample comprised lung tumor tissue. The receptors come from a man between 60 and 75 years old with non-small cell lung cancer.

In its sample, this clonotype was seen a few times. The chain employs TRBV11-2 and TRBJ1-2, with D maybe TRBD1 (6 bases). This CDR3 region has 14 residues. Trimming cost V 5 bases and J 4 bases, with 14 bases left between them. Germline V gene lookup returns CDR1 SGHAT and CDR2 FQNNGV. CDR3 residues: CASSAQGWSYGYTF. The DNA of the CDR3 is TGTGCCAGCAGCGCACAGGGATGGAGCTATGGCTACACCTTC.

As concerns this clonotype: Mismatch with germline at one junction end may stem from a read error. J is TRBJ2-3 and V is TRBV11-2, with TRBD2 matching over 8 bases. The CDR3 has 15 amino acids. The germline V gene has CDR1 SGHAT and CDR2 FQNNGV. The DNA of the CDR3 is TGTGTCAGCAGATTACAGCGGGGGAGCAAAGATACGCAGTATTTT. Residues: CVSRLQRGSKDTQYF.

A remark on this clonotype: The junction differs from germline at one of its ends, possibly a read error. CDR3 region: CASCLAGFLNSGELFF. CDR3 nucleotides: TGTGCCAGCTGCTTAGCGGGATTTCTGAACAGCGGGGAGCTGTTTTTT. The chain links TRBV11-2 to TRBJ2-2, with 8 bases fitting TRBD2. Germline V lookup: CDR1 SGHAT, CDR2 FQNNGV. The CDR3 contains 16 residues.

This clonotype has a single count. This may be a read error: a much more frequent sequence differs by one nucleotide. The CDR3 loop reads CASISGGSLSDTQYF. For the CDR3, the DNA is TGTGCCAGCATTTCGGGCGGGAGCCTCTCAGATACGCAGTATTTT. V and J are TRBV6-6 and TRBJ2-3; 7 nucleotides agree with TRBD2. Germline V lookup: CDR1 MNHNY, CDR2 SVGAGI (reference sequence). V was pared by 7 bases and J by 4 bases, with 11 bases of the junction left unmatched. CDR3 length: 15 residues.

Turning to this clonotype: It may be a read error: a sequence one base away is much more abundant. Lacking the conserved final phenylalanine or tryptophan, this CDR3 likely reflects a read error. This CDR3 is CASRGAGDGGYTL. The CDR3 DNA sequence: TGCGCCAGCCGGGGGGCTGGCGATGGTGGCTACACCTTG. The rearrangement joins TRBV5-1 to TRBJ1-2, with D possibly TRBD1 on 6 matching bases. Germline CDR1 and CDR2: SGHRS and YFSETQ. There are 13 residues in the CDR3. With 7 bases removed from V and 7 bases from J, the gap between germline ends came to 17 bases.

This clonotype was recorded a few times. The rearrangement uses TRBV20-1 and TRBJ1-2, with 7 bases matching TRBD1. Losses at the gene ends were 6 bases for V and 0 bases for J; bases not matched to a gene: 13. The CDR3 sequence is 16 residues long. Germline V gene lookup returns CDR1 DFQATT and CDR2 SNEGSKA (reference sequence). The CDR3 region is CSALGGRDSANYGYTF. In nucleotides, the CDR3 is TGCAGTGCCCTAGGTGGCCGGGACAGCGCTAACTATGGCTACACCTTC.

Concerning this clonotype: Possible read error: a much larger clone is one base away. The chain employs TRBV20-1 and TRBJ2-7; tentative D call: TRBD1 (6 bases). Germline CDR1 and CDR2: DFQATT and SNEGSKA (reference sequence). V shed 6 bases and J shed 0 bases, with 15 bases lying between them. CDR3 size: 14 residues. CDR3 residues: CSANQQGISYEQYF. DNA for the CDR3: TGCAGTGCAAACCAACAGGGAATCTCCTACGAGCAGTACTTC.

This clonotype was detected only a few times. V and J are TRBV4-1 and TRBJ2-5; no reliable D call. The CDR3 covers 14 residues. Germline CDR1 MGHRA, CDR2 YSYEKL. The germline V and J ends were trimmed by 1 base and 5 bases, with 11 bases remaining between them. CDR3 sequence reads: CASSQGLASETQYF. The CDR3, as DNA: TGCGCCAGCAGCCAAGGGTTAGCATCCGAGACCCAGTACTTC.

As for this clonotype: The junction departs from germline at one end; a sequencing error may be responsible. The gene calls are TRBV12-3 or TRBV12-4 and TRBJ2-5; 11 bases map to TRBD1. The CDR3 extends over 15 amino acids. The CDR3 region is CASSIRTGGTETQYF. The CDR3 region has the DNA TGTGCCAGCAGTATCAGGACAGGGGGCACGGAGACCCAATACTTC.

The table lists this clonotype with a few counts. The chain uses TRBV6-6 and TRBJ2-1; TRBD1 is a possible D gene (6 bases). This CDR3 has 21 amino acids. V lost 3 bases and J 0 bases, leaving 27 bases between the germline ends. Germline CDR1 reads MNHNY; CDR2 reads SVGAGI (reference sequence). CDR3: CASSYPDRQASQTHSYNEQFF. CDR3 nucleotide sequence: TGTGCCAGCAGTTATCCCGACCGACAGGCTAGTCAAACACACTCCTACAATGAGCAGTTCTTC.

This chain connects TRBV5-1 to TRBJ2-1; TRBD2 agrees at 10 bases. The CDR3 consists of 14 residues. Germline CDR1 and CDR2: SGHRS and YFSETQ. The trim removed 6 bases at V and 6 bases at J, leaving 6 bases unmatched. The CDR3 bases are TGCGCCAGCAAAACTAGCGGGATAGGCAATGAGCAGTTCTTC. Its protein is CASKTSGIGNEQFF.

The rearrangement joins TRBV11-2 to TRBJ1-4, with 9 bases matching TRBD1. This CDR3 contains 14 residues. Germline V gene sequence: CDR1 SGHAT, CDR2 FQNNGV. With 7 bases clipped from V and 11 bases from J, the junction kept 11 bases outside the gene matches. The CDR3 DNA is TGTGCCAGCAACCTAACAGGGGGCAGGGAGAAACTGTTTTTT. The encoded protein is CASNLTGGREKLFF.

In the case of this clonotype: One junction end does not reproduce the germline sequence, and a read error may be involved. The chain is built from TRBV12-3 or TRBV12-4 and TRBJ2-2; no firm D call. The CDR3 is 15 amino acids. The CDR3, as DNA: TGTGCCAACAGTTCAGGCTCCCGAACCACCGGGGAGCTGTTTTTT. It yields the protein CANSSGSRTTGELFF.

This clonotype has only a few counts. This rearrangement joins TRBV6-5 to TRBJ2-7, with D perhaps TRBD1 or TRBD2 (5 bases each). With 8 bases removed from V and 7 bases from J, the gap between germline ends came to 24 bases. Germline V gene sequence: CDR1 MNHEY, CDR2 SVGAGI. This CDR3 has 15 amino acids. Here the CDR3 DNA reads TGTGCCAGCGGTAATGGGGGAGTCACTCGCTCTGAGCAGTACTTC. It yields the protein CASGNGGVTRSEQYF.

For this clonotype: The conserved phenylalanine or tryptophan is not found at the CDR3 terminus, so this likely reflects a read error. The V and J genes are TRBV6-5 and TRBJ2-1; D possibly matches TRBD1 or TRBD2 (5 bases each). Germline lookup yields CDR1 MNHEY and CDR2 SVGAGI. This CDR3 has 15 amino acids. V lost 0 bases, J lost 8 bases, and 14 bases lay in between. This CDR3 reads CASSYSRRAGYEQFL. CDR3 bases: TGTGCCAGCAGTTACTCCAGGCGGGCAGGGTATGAGCAGTTCTTA.

To note about this clonotype: Since the CDR3 does not end with the conserved phenylalanine or tryptophan, this likely comes from a read error. The chain joins TRBV4-1 to TRBJ2-3; 8 bases are shared with TRBD2. Looked up from germline, CDR1 is MGHRA and CDR2 is YSYEKL. The CDR3 runs 17 residues. J lost 7 bases, V lost 2 bases, and 14 bases had no gene match. The chain's CDR3 is CASSQPRASGGTYTQYL. DNA for the CDR3: TGCGCCAGCAGCCAACCCCGGGCGTCGGGGGGGACATATACGCAGTATTTG.

In regard to this clonotype: A junction boundary mismatches the germline segment, possibly from a read error. This chain links TRBV12-3 or TRBV12-4 with TRBJ2-7; TRBD1 might be the D (6 bases). The CDR3 is 14 residues long. The CDR3 loop is CTSSPGADNYGQYF. DNA of the CDR3: TGTACCAGCAGTCCAGGGGCGGACAACTACGGGCAGTACTTC.